This T cell receptor (beta chain) was profiled in a study of CD8 T cells in Susac syndrome. Random hexamers primed reverse transcription of 0.5 to 1 ug RNA. It was immunoSEQ multiplex PCR that amplified TCR beta CDR3 across 54 Vbeta and 13 Jbeta. TCRdb used MiXCR to reprocess the immunoSEQ multiplex PCR reads, holding one entry per CDR3 protein. The table includes approximately 210,000 distinct CDR3 sequences, 95% detected once. Sequencing of TCR beta drew on CD8+ and CD4+ T cells from blood. Relapsing-remitting disease, either stable or active, was present in the multiple sclerosis controls, who were treatment-naive patients. The length of the CDR3 is 15 residues. CDR1 and CDR2 from the germline V gene are LGHDT and YNNKEL (reference sequence). The trim removed 3 bases at V and 7 bases at J, leaving 7 bases unmatched.

Sequenced sample: CD4+ T cells from PBMCs. The sequence came from a human donor with multiple sclerosis. The V and J genes are TRBV3-1 and TRBJ2-7; 12 positions agree with TRBD2. CDR3 sequence reads: CASSQATSGSGEQYF. CDR3 nucleotide sequence: TGTGCCAGCAGCCAGGCGACTAGCGGGAGCGGGGAGCAGTACTTC.